A single sample gave rise to the 21 T cell receptor beta chains below, sequenced in a study of cytomegalovirus exposure and HLA in healthy donors. PCR primers comprised 60 Vbeta and 13 Jbeta primers. TCRdb keeps only in-frame clones here, not all; method: immunoSEQ multiplex PCR. The table records approximately 89,000 clones, 85% of them present only once. The sequenced material came from PBMCs. Receptors were obtained from a man aged 40-49 years in good health and CMV-seropositive.

The V and J genes are TRBV9 and TRBJ2-5, with 15 bases lining up with TRBD2. V lost 3 bases, J lost 5 bases, and 8 bases stayed unmatched. CDR3 length: 17 residues. CDR1 and CDR2 (germline): SGDLS, YYNGEE. CDR3 protein: CASSEPGLAGGRETQYF. The CDR3 nucleotides are TGTGCCAGCAGCGAGCCGGGACTAGCGGGAGGACGTGAGACCCAGTACTTC.

This clone appeared a few times. The chain combines TRBV19 with TRBJ2-2; no definite D call. Germline CDR1 LNHDA, CDR2 SQIVND (reference sequence). Trimming pared 3 bases from V and 7 bases from J, leaving 9 bases between. The CDR3 spans 13 residues. CDR3: CASSIHLGGELFF. In DNA, the CDR3 is TGTGCCAGTAGTATCCACCTCGGCGGGGAGCTGTTTTTT. Variable domain in full (rest from reference TRBV19 and TRBJ2-2): DGGITQSPKYLFRKEGQNVTLSCEQNLNHDAMYWYRQDPGQGLRLIYYSQIVNDFQKGDIAEGYSVSREKKESFPLTVTSAQKNPTAFYLCASSIHLGGELFFGEGSRLTVL.

This clone was recorded a few times. This sequence joins TRBV7-2 and TRBJ2-1; a weak D match, TRBD1 (5 bases). CDR1 is SGHTA, CDR2 FQGNSA, per germline. The V end lost 0 bases, the J end lost 9 bases, and 12 bases lay between the germline ends. The CDR3 extends over 14 amino acids. In DNA form, the CDR3 reads TGTGCCAGCAGCTTAGCGGGAAGGGGTTTTGAGCAGTTCTTC. Encoded protein: CASSLAGRGFEQFF.

The CDR3 sequence: CAWLRGDGNQPQHF. CDR3 DNA sequence: TGTGCCTGGCTTCGGGGGGATGGCAATCAGCCCCAGCATTTT. This chain links TRBV30 with TRBJ1-5; D may be TRBD1 (5 bases). This CDR3 has 14 residues. Trimming cost V 5 bases and J 2 bases, with 13 bases left between them. Germline-derived CDR1 and CDR2 are GTSNPN and SVGIG (reference sequence).

The rearrangement links TRBV29-1 to TRBJ1-1; D is unclear. Per the germline V gene, CDR1 is SQVTM and CDR2 is ANQGSEA. CDR3 length equals 12 residues. Trimming pared 7 bases from V and 1 base from J, leaving 10 bases between. The CDR3 here is CSGYRQNTEAFF. CDR3 DNA sequence: TGCAGCGGGTACAGACAGAACACTGAAGCTTTCTTT.

Only a few counts were recorded for this clone. This chain uses TRBV2 with TRBJ2-1, with 10 nucleotides matching TRBD2. The germline V gene has CDR1 SNHLY and CDR2 FYNNEI. Losses at the gene ends were 4 bases for V and 6 bases for J; bases not matched to a gene: 6. The CDR3 sequence is 15 residues long. The CDR3 protein is CASSVASGGPNEQFF. The DNA for the CDR3 is TGTGCCAGCAGTGTCGCTAGCGGGGGACCCAATGAGCAGTTCTTC.

The genes are TRBV2 and TRBJ1-4; possibly TRBD1 for D (6 bases). Germline V CDR1 and CDR2: SNHLY, FYNNEI. The CDR3 totals 14 residues. Trimming took off 6 bases at V and 4 bases at J, with 12 bases between the two ends. The CDR3 here is CASRKQGVNEKLFF. The CDR3 DNA is TGTGCCAGCAGAAAACAGGGAGTTAATGAAAAACTGTTTTTT.

The chain uses TRBV7-2 and TRBJ2-5; possibly TRBD2 for D (6 bases). Judging by the DNA end, TRBJ2-7 fits better; the J call may be wrong. The germline V gene encodes CDR1 SGHTA and CDR2 FQGNSA. The CDR3 runs to 14 residues. The CDR3 sequence is CASSPPSAGDEQYF. The DNA of the CDR3 is TGTGCCAGCAGCCCCCCTAGCGCTGGAGACGAGCAGTACTTC.

V is TRBV19 and J is TRBJ1-1, with a tentative D call TRBD1 (6 bases). CDR1 and CDR2 from the germline V gene are LNHDA and SQIVND (reference sequence). The CDR3 has 15 amino acids. V lost 2 bases and J lost 1, with 11 bases in between. The CDR3 region is CASSIITGPNTEAFF. The CDR3 DNA follows: TGTGCCAGTAGTATAATCACAGGGCCGAACACTGAAGCTTTCTTT.

In this sample, this clone turned up once. The chain carries TRBV6-6 and TRBJ1-6, with 9 positions matching TRBD1. V was clipped by 2 bases and J by 4 bases; unmatched bases: 0. CDR1 is MNHNY and CDR2 is SVGAGI in the germline V gene (reference sequence). The CDR3 is made up of 15 amino acids. CDR3 bases: TGTGCCAGCAGTTACGGACAGGGGTATAATTCACCCCTCCACTTT. Encoded protein: CASSYGQGYNSPLHF.

This clone was detected once. The J gene is TRBJ2-1, the V gene TRBV7-9; 12 nucleotides line up with TRBD2. V shed 1 base and J 7 bases; nucleotides not matched to a gene: 2. CDR1 is SEHNR and CDR2 is FQNEAQ in the germline V gene (reference sequence). There are 15 residues in the CDR3. In DNA form, the CDR3 reads TGTGCCAGCAGCTTAGAGACTAGCGGGAGTAATGAGCAGTTCTTC. Translating gives CASSLETSGSNEQFF.

The chain carries TRBV23-1 and TRBJ2-3; unclear D gene. TRBV23-1 is an open reading frame whose function is uncertain. Trimming stripped 3 bases from V and 0 bases from J, with 16 bases between. This CDR3 spans 17 amino acids. In DNA form, the CDR3 reads TGCGCCAGCAGTCATTATTCGAGGTTCGGTAGCACAGATACGCAGTATTTT. This encodes CASSHYSRFGSTDTQYF.

On this clone: In the same sample, other DNA sequences code for this CDR3. The gene calls are TRBV18 and TRBJ2-7, with 10 bases fitting TRBD1. CDR3 size: 14 residues. Germline V gene sequence: CDR1 KGHSH, CDR2 LQKENI. After removal of 3 bases from V and 3 bases from J, the junction contained 2 bases not matched to a gene. CDR3 sequence reads: CASSPGTGDYEQYF. The DNA of the CDR3 is TGTGCCAGCTCACCCGGGACAGGGGACTACGAGCAGTACTTC.

The rearrangement joins TRBV28 to TRBJ2-7; the D is unclear. The V end was cut by 3 bases, the J end by 2 bases, with 17 bases between. The CDR3 is 16 amino acids. Germline V CDR1 and CDR2: MDHEN, SYDVKM. The CDR3 DNA reads as TGTGCCAGCAGTTTCCCCGAAACAGCTATCGCCTACGAGCAGTACTTC. Protein product: CASSFPETAIAYEQYF.

The V call is TRBV5-5, the J call TRBJ2-3; D gene uncertain. CDR3 size: 15 residues. Germline CDR1 is SGHKS and CDR2 is YYEKEE (reference sequence). Deletions cut 6 bases from V and 0 bases from J, with 14 bases between. CDR3 coding DNA: TGTGCCAGCATGTGGCGGCAGCGTAGCACAGATACGCAGTATTTT. Amino acids: CASMWRQRSTDTQYF. Full variable domain (outside the CDR3, taken from reference TRBV5-5 and TRBJ2-3): DAGVTQSPTHLIKTRGQQVTLRCSPISGHKSVSWYQQVLGQGPQFIFQYYEKEERGRGNFPDRFSARQFPNYSSELNVNALLLGDSALYLCASMWRQRSTDTQYFGPGTRLTVL.

The CDR3 DNA reads TGCGCCAGCAGCCAAACCAGGGACAGTTACTATGGCTACACCTTC. It codes for CASSQTRDSYYGYTF. The chain uses TRBV4-1 and TRBJ1-2; the match to TRBD1 covers 7 bases. The CDR3 consists of 15 residues. V lost 2 bases and J lost 3; bases outside the gene matches: 6. CDR1 is MGHRA, CDR2 YSYEKL, per germline.

The sample holds one count of this clone. The chain joins TRBV5-1 to TRBJ2-7, with 9 bases aligning to TRBD2. CDR1 is SGHRS and CDR2 is YFSETQ in the germline V gene. V lost 0 bases, J lost 4 bases, and 2 bases stayed unmatched. The CDR3 is 14 amino acids. The CDR3: CASSLGLADYEQYF. Here the CDR3 DNA reads TGCGCCAGCAGCTTGGGACTAGCGGATTACGAGCAGTACTTC.

The chain uses TRBV2 and TRBJ1-2; D is unresolved. This CDR3 is 15 amino acids long. The V and J ends lost 4 bases and 7 bases respectively, with 19 bases between them. Germline CDR1 SNHLY, CDR2 FYNNEI. CDR3 DNA sequence: TGTGCCAGCAGTGCACGCCAAACTCTGGGCGTTGGCTACACCTTC. It translates to CASSARQTLGVGYTF.

The gene calls are TRBV6-5 and TRBJ1-3; a possible D gene is TRBD1 (5 bases). The germline CDR1 and CDR2 sequences are MNHEY and SVGAGI. There are 16 residues in the CDR3. Between the trimmed V and J ends, which lost 0 bases and 2 bases, there was a span of 11 bases. CDR3 region: CASSYSAGLTGNTIYF. As DNA, the CDR3 is TGTGCCAGCAGTTACTCTGCAGGGCTTACTGGAAACACCATATATTTT.

This clone showed up just once. The chain links TRBV6-1 to TRBJ1-2, with 10 bases aligning to TRBD1. V dropped 6 bases and J dropped 3; count of bases not matched to a gene: 7. This CDR3 has 15 amino acids. CDR1 and CDR2 (germline): MNHNS, SASEGT. The CDR3 sequence is CASRDDRGRDYGYTF. CDR3 sequence (DNA): TGTGCCAGCAGGGACGACAGGGGGCGCGACTATGGCTACACCTTC.

The gene calls are TRBV19 and TRBJ2-2, with D hard to call. The CDR3 is 16 residues long. The germline V and J ends were trimmed by 4 bases and 0 bases, with 12 bases remaining between them. Per germline, CDR1 LNHDA and CDR2 SQIVND (reference sequence). DNA of the CDR3: TGTGCCAGTAGTACTCGACGGAGTTCGAACACCGGGGAGCTGTTTTTT. This codes for CASSTRRSSNTGELFF.